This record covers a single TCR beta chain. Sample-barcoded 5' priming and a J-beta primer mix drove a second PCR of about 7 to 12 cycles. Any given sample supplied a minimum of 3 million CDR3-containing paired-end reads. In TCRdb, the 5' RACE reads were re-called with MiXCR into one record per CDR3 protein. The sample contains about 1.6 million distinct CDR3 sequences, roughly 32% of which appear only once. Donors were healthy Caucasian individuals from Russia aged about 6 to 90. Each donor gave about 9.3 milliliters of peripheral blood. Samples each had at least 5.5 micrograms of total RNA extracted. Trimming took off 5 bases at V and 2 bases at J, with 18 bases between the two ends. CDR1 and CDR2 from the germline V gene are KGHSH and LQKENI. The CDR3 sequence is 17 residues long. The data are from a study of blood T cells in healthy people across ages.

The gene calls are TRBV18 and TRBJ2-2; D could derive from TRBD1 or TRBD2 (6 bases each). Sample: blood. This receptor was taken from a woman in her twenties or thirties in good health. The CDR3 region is CASSLTGAELNTGELFF. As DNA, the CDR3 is TGTGCCAGCTCATTAACGGGGGCGGAACTTAACACCGGGGAGCTGTTTTTT.